This is a list of T cell receptor beta chains from one sample in a study of CD4 T cell repertoires in COVID-19. No antigens are known for them. Assay: immunoSEQ multiplex PCR; the TCRdb copy retains only in-frame clones and omits some. This sample has around 620 clones, with about a sixth found just once. The sample was circulating follicular helper CD4+ T cells, cultured in vitro, taken after recovery from COVID-19. The receptors shown here come from a human donor who had COVID-19. CDR3s leave out the opening cysteine and the closing phenylalanine or tryptophan. The order of the fields is V gene, CDR3 length, D gene, clone size, CDR3 protein. A D gene is named only where the DNA matches it firmly. The size of a clone is reported for some rows only, either as once, few or many, or as a class for expanded clones.

TRBV7-9,13,NA,few,ASSLTGVRTDTQY
TRBV2,13,TRBD2,medium-sized,ASTRTTSGEDTQY
TRBV5-4,18,TRBD2,few,ASSLWVSGRAVLSTDTQY
TRBV7-3,13,TRBD2,NA,ASSLLAGVSDTQY
TRBV6-5,10,NA,few,ASSYTSGALH
TRBV5-6,14,NA,medium-sized,ASSLVAGTGQETQY
TRBV19,13,NA,medium-sized,ASRPTHPGTDTQY
TRBV21-1,15,NA,NA,ASSKEGGDRSGNTIY
TRBV6-2/TRBV6-3,13,NA,medium-sized,ASSPPGRGTNEQF
TRBV21-1,12,NA,large,ASSYREDNQPQH
TRBV30,10,TRBD1,NA,AWLGQPYGYT
TRBV7-9,11,TRBD1,large,ASSGTANYGYT
TRBV12-3/TRBV12-4,11,TRBD1,hyperexpanded,ASSRTGPYGYT
TRBV5-6,15,NA,NA,ASRLSNSQSRANVLT
TRBV19,12,TRBD1,large,ASSETGGNQPQH